The entry below gives a single T cell receptor (beta chain) sequence along with its context. An end of the junction differs from the germline gene, which may be a read error. The data were obtained in a study of blood T cell repertoires in COVID-19. About the research overall: Samples came from the United States, Italy and Spain, spanning acute and convalescent COVID-19. T cells, B-cell-depleted T cells, or PBMCs provided the cDNA or gDNA that served as material.

CDR1 ENHRY and CDR2 SYGVKD come from the germline V gene. The CDR3 sequence is 14 residues long. In the original processing: Amplification of reference gene primers was used by the study to estimate nucleated cell counts. Sequencing was performed with immunoSEQ multiplex PCR; in TCRdb, only in-frame clones are kept and a portion is missing. Clone size and the V and J calls come from that table; the DNA yielded D and trimming. This sample has 90,000 to 140,000 clones, with over 75% found just once. This clonotype was obtained from a man aged 45-65 years with acute or convalescent COVID-19. J is TRBJ1-5 and V is TRBV10-3; D perhaps matches TRBD1 (5 bases). Sequencing input: peripheral blood. This chain's CDR3 is CAISPVGGDQAQHF. For the CDR3, the DNA is TGTGCCATCAGTCCGGTGGGGGGAGATCAGGCCCAGCATTTT.